Below are 17 T cell receptor beta chains sequenced from a single sample in a study of Ad26.COV2.S vaccination and SARS-CoV-2 variants. Sequenced by immunoSEQ multiplex PCR; TCRdb stores in-frame clones only, minus some. The table lists around 450,000 clones, 89% of them singletons. Documented treatment: about 20 received Ad26.COV2.S at low or high dose, single or two shots; about five received placebo; per-sample allocation not given. Vaccine and placebo recipients were sampled on day 63 after the first injection. The material sequenced was peripheral blood, taken in a trial of Ad26.COV2.S vaccine versus placebo. The receptors derive from a person between 18 and 59 years old who received the Ad26.COV2.S COVID-19 vaccine or a placebo.

This clone was seen more than once but under ten times. This chain joins TRBV7-9 and TRBJ1-3; D not resolved. Germline V gene lookup returns CDR1 SEHNR and CDR2 FQNEAQ (reference sequence). V lost 3 bases and J lost 7, with 7 bases in between. The CDR3 is 12 residues long. The CDR3 sequence is CASSFGRNTIYF. The CDR3, as DNA: TGTGCCAGCAGCTTTGGCAGGAACACCATATATTTT.

The J gene is TRBJ2-2, the V gene TRBV9; tentatively, D is TRBD1 (5 bases). The germline gives CDR1 SGDLS, CDR2 YYNGEE. The length of the CDR3 is 15 residues. V shed 7 bases and J shed 2 bases, with 15 bases lying between them. CDR3 region: CASHPQGYNTGELFF. CDR3 bases: TGTGCCAGCCACCCCCAGGGATACAACACCGGGGAGCTGTTTTTT.

The chain combines TRBV12-3 or TRBV12-4 with TRBJ1-1; 7 nucleotides line up with TRBD1. There are 13 residues in the CDR3. V lost 2 bases to trimming and J lost 6 bases; unmatched junction nucleotides: 3. CDR3: CASSLNRGPEAFF. The CDR3 DNA is TGTGCCAGCAGTTTAAACAGGGGTCCTGAAGCTTTCTTT.

The chain employs TRBV28 and TRBJ2-3; 9 bases fit TRBD1. CDR3 size: 16 residues. CDR1 and CDR2 (germline): MDHEN, SYDVKM. Unmatched junction bases numbered 12, after V lost 7 bases and J lost 4 bases. The CDR3 DNA reads as TGTGCCAGCACTTCCCCGGGGACAGGGCGGGCAGATACGCAGTATTTT. Translating it yields CASTSPGTGRADTQYF.

In this sample, this clone turned up once. The chain uses TRBV10-3 and TRBJ1-1; 7 bases are a match to TRBD1. Germline lookup yields CDR1 ENHRY and CDR2 SYGVKD. Losses at the gene ends were 3 bases for V and 3 bases for J; bases not matched to a gene: 4. The CDR3 is made up of 14 amino acids. CDR3: CAISEHGTDTEAFF. Here the CDR3 DNA reads TGTGCCATCAGTGAACACGGGACAGACACTGAAGCTTTCTTT.

V gene TRBV3-1 (or the pseudogene TRBV3-2) combines with J gene TRBJ2-3; TRBD1 or TRBD2 may be the D gene (6 bases each). The CDR3 is 16 amino acids. Trimming shortened V by 3 bases and J by 0 bases, and 13 bases separated the two germline ends. Germline values: CDR1 LGHDT, CDR2 YNNKEL (reference sequence). The chain's CDR3 is CASSQGGGSSTDTQYF. The CDR3, as DNA: TGTGCCAGCAGCCAGGGGGGCGGCTCTAGCACAGATACGCAGTATTTT.

The chain carries TRBV5-1 and TRBJ2-7; 13 bases map to TRBD2. Unmatched junction bases numbered 5, after V lost 0 bases and J lost 5 bases. The CDR3 sequence is 16 residues long. The germline V gene encodes CDR1 SGHRS and CDR2 YFSETQ. The CDR3 DNA follows: TGCGCCAGCAGCTTGGGGACTAGCGGGAGTCCCCACGAGCAGTACGTC. It specifies CASSLGTSGSPHEQYV.

V gene TRBV24-1 combines with J gene TRBJ1-1; TRBD1 matches 10 bases. The length of the CDR3 is 14 residues. V shed 7 bases and J 1 base; nucleotides not matched to a gene: 2. Germline CDR1 is KGHDR and CDR2 is SFDVKD. The CDR3 DNA sequence: TGTGCCACCAGCGGACAGGGGGAGAACACTGAAGCTTTCTTT. Translated, it gives CATSGQGENTEAFF.

This chain uses TRBV6-2 or TRBV6-3 with TRBJ1-1; 7 nucleotides line up with TRBD1. V gave up 5 bases and J gave up 4 bases; unmatched junction bases: 10. CDR3 size: 15 residues. Germline-derived CDR1 and CDR2 are MNHEY and SVGEGT. The CDR3 loop reads CASSPRGGLGTEAFF. CDR3 DNA sequence: TGTGCCAGCAGTCCACGAGGGGGCTTGGGCACTGAAGCTTTCTTT.

V and J are TRBV11-3 and TRBJ2-3; TRBD2 agrees at 10 bases. Germline CDR1 is SGHNT and CDR2 is YENEEA. The CDR3 sequence is 15 residues long. J gave up 1 base and V 5 bases, and 3 bases lay outside the gene matches. The CDR3 sequence is CASSQGTSGTDTQYF. The CDR3 bases are TGTGCCAGCAGCCAGGGGACTAGCGGCACAGATACGCAGTATTTT.

This chain uses TRBV29-1 with TRBJ1-2; perhaps TRBD1 as D (5 bases). The CDR3 is 12 amino acids. The V end lost 4 bases, the J end lost 4 bases, and 10 bases lay between the germline ends. From germline, CDR1 is SQVTM and CDR2 ANQGSEA. The CDR3 nucleotides are TGCAGCGTTGTCAGGGAGACCTATGGCTACACCTTC. Protein: CSVVRETYGYTF.

This clone was counted a few times. This chain joins TRBV30 and TRBJ1-1, with 8 nucleotides matching TRBD1. The CDR3 consists of 12 residues. CDR1 is GTSNPN and CDR2 is SVGIG in the germline V gene (reference sequence). Germline trimming cut 2 bases from V and 7 bases from J; bases unmatched to any gene: 3. CDR3 loop: CAWSRQGFEAFF. DNA of the CDR3: TGTGCCTGGAGTAGACAGGGGTTTGAAGCTTTCTTT.

This clone was picked up one time. The gene calls are TRBV27 and TRBJ1-2; D gene ambiguous. The CDR3 has 14 amino acids. V was clipped by 3 bases and J by 1 base, with 9 bases between them. Germline loops: CDR1 MNHEY, CDR2 SMNVEV (reference sequence). CDR3 in amino acids: CASSFRRSNYGYTF. Written as DNA, the CDR3 is TGTGCCAGCAGTTTTCGGCGAAGTAACTATGGCTACACCTTC.

The V gene is TRBV7-9, the J gene TRBJ1-4; a possible D gene is TRBD1 (5 bases). Germline V lookup: CDR1 SEHNR, CDR2 FQNEAQ (reference sequence). Trimming removed 5 bases from V and 3 bases from J, with 13 bases in between. This CDR3 comprises 15 residues. CDR3 sequence (DNA): TGTGCCAGCAGCACCCAGGGATGGGCTAATGAAAAACTGTTTTTT. It specifies CASSTQGWANEKLFF.

The rearrangement links TRBV6-6 to TRBJ2-1; 11 nucleotides line up with TRBD2. This CDR3 contains 15 residues. Trimming at V came to 5 bases and at J to 4 bases, leaving 4 bases not matched to a gene. Germline V CDR1 and CDR2: MNHNY, SVGAGI (reference sequence). This CDR3 reads CASSLLAGAYNEQFF. Written as DNA, the CDR3 is TGTGCCAGCAGTCTACTAGCGGGGGCTTACAATGAGCAGTTCTTC.

The chain couples TRBV19 to TRBJ1-5; 7 bases line up with TRBD1. Germline V gives CDR1 LNHDA, CDR2 SQIVND (reference sequence). Losses at the gene ends were 5 bases for V and 5 bases for J; bases not matched to a gene: 9. The CDR3 has 15 amino acids. The CDR3 nucleotides read TGTGCCAGTAGTGGTGCCGGACAGGACTATCAGCCCCAGCATTTT. Residues: CASSGAGQDYQPQHF.

This chain joins TRBV16 and TRBJ2-4; D tentatively reads TRBD1 or TRBD2 (5 bases each). V was clipped by 0 bases and J by 0 bases, with 12 bases between them. This CDR3 contains 17 residues. The V gene's germline CDR1 is KGHSY and CDR2 FQNENV. CDR3 coding DNA: TGTGCCAGCAGCCAATCGACCGGGGACCTAGCCAAAAACATTCAGTACTTC. It specifies CASSQSTGDLAKNIQYF.